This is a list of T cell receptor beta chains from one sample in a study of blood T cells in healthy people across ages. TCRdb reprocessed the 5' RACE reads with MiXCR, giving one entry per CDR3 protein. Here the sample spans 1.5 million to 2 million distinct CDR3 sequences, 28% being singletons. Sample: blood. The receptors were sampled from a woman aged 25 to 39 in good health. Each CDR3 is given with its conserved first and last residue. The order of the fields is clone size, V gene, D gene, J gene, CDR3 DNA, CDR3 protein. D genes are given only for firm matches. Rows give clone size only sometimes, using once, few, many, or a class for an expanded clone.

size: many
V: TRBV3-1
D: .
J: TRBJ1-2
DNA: TGTGCCAGCAGCCTCCAGCACTACCCCTACACCTTC
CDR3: CASSLQHYPYTF

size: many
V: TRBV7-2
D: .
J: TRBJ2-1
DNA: TGTGCCAGCAGCTTCCCCGGACAATACAATGAGCAGTTCTTC
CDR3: CASSFPGQYNEQFF

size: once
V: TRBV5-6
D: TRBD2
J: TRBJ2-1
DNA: TGTGCCAGCAGCTTGGTAAGGATAAAGCTAGCGGGAGGTGGACAGTTCTTC
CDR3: CASSLVRIKLAGGGQFF

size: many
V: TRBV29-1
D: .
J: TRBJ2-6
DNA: TGCAGCGTTGAGAATTTGGGGGCTGGGGCCAACGTCCTGACTTTC
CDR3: CSVENLGAGANVLTF

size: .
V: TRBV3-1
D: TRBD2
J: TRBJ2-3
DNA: TGTGCCAGCAGCCCGCTCTTGTCGGGAGGGCGGTGGACAGATACGCAGTATTTT
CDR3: CASSPLLSGGRWTDTQYF

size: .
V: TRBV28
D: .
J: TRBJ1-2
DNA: TGTGCCAGCAGTTCCTTCTCTCCTATGGGCTACACCTTC
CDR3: CASSSFSPMGYTF

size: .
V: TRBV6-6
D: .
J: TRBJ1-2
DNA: TGTGCCAGCAGTTACGGGTCGAATGTACCCTATGGCTACACCTTC
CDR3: CASSYGSNVPYGYTF

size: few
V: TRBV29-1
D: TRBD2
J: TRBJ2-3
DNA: TGCAGCGTTGCGCGGGGGGCCCTCACAGATACGCAGTATTTT
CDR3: CSVARGALTDTQYF

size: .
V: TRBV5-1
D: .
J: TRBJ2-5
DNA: TGCGCCAGCAGCATCGGTTCTGTCGAGACCCAGTACTTC
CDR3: CASSIGSVETQYF

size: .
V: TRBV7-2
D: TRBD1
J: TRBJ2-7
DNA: TGTGCCCGCAGCCTCGGACAGGGGTACGAGCAGTACTTC
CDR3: CARSLGQGYEQYF

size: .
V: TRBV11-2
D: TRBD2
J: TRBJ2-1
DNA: TGTGCCAGCAGCTTAGACCCCCCGGGACTAGCGGGGGGGAATGAGCAGTTCTTC
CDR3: CASSLDPPGLAGGNEQFF

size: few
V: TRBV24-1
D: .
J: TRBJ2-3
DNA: TGTGCCACCAGTCAACAGGAGCGCACAGATACGCAGTATTTT
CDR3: CATSQQERTDTQYF

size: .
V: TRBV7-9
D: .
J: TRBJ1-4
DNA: TGTGCCAGCAGCTTATCCGGACAGATTAATGAAAAACTGTTTTTT
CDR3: CASSLSGQINEKLFF

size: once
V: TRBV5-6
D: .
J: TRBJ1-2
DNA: TGTGCCAGCAGCTGGGCGGGGGATCCATATGGCTACACCTTC
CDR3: CASSWAGDPYGYTF

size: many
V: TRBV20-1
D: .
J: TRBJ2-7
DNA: TGCAGTGCTGTTTCGGACGGAACCTACGAGCAGTACTTC
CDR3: CSAVSDGTYEQYF

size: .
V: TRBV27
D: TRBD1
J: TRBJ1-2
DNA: TGTGCCAGCAGTTTAAAGGTGGACAGGACCCATAACTATGGCTACATCTTC
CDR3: CASSLKVDRTHNYGYIF

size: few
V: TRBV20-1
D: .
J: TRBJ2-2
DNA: TGCAGTGCTAGAGCCCCGAACACCGGGGAGCTGTTTTTT
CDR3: CSARAPNTGELFF

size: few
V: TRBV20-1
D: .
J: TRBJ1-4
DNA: TGCAGTGCTAGCAGAGGGACATACAATGAAAAACTGTTTTTT
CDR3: CSASRGTYNEKLFF

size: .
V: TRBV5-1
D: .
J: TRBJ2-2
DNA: TGCGCCAGCAGCTTTGATGGGCAGGGGATCGGGGAGCTGTTTTTT
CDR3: CASSFDGQGIGELFF

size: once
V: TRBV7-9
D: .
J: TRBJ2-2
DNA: TGTGCCAGCAGCCATTACCAGGCCCAGGGGTCCGGGGAGCTGTTTTTT
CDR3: CASSHYQAQGSGELFF

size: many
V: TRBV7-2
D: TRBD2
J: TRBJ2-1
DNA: TGTGCCAGCAGCCGCCAGACTAGCGGGGCTCCATGGGAGCAGTTCTTC
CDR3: CASSRQTSGAPWEQFF

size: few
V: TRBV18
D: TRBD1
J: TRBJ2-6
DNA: TGTGCCAGCTCAGACAGGGTTGCGGGGGCCAACGTCCTGACTTTC
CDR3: CASSDRVAGANVLTF

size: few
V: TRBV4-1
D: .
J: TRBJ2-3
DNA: TGCGCCAGCAGCCAAGTCGGCGACAGTCTTACAGATACGCAGTATTTT
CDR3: CASSQVGDSLTDTQYF

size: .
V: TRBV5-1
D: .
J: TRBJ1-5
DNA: TGCACCAACAAGGACAGTCATAGCAATCAGCCCCAGCATTTT
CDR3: CTNKDSHSNQPQHF

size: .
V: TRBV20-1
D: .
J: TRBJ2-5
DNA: TGCAGTGTCCCGGGACGGACTGAAGAGACCCAGTACTTC
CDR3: CSVPGRTEETQYF

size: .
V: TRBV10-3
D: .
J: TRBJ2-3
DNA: TGTGCCATCAGTGCGGACAGTAATGCGCAGTATTTT
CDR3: CAISADSNAQYF

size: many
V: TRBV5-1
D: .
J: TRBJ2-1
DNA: TGCGCCAGCAGCTTGGGTGGGACACCCTCGGATGAGCAGTTCTTC
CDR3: CASSLGGTPSDEQFF

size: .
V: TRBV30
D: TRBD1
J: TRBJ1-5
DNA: TGTGCCTGGAGTCGAGACAGGGCGTCCTCTCCCAATCAGCCCCAGCATTTT
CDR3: CAWSRDRASSPNQPQHF

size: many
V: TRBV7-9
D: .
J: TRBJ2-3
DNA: TGTGCCAGCAGCCCCCCTCCAGATACGCAGTATTTT
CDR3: CASSPPPDTQYF

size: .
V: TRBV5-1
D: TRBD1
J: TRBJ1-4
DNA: TGCGCCAGCAGCCCCAACGGACAGGGTGGTAATGAAAAACTGTTTTTT
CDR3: CASSPNGQGGNEKLFF

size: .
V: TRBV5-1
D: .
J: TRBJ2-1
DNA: TGCGCCAGCAGTGGGGGATCCCGAGGCTATGAGCAGTTCTTC
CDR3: CASSGGSRGYEQFF

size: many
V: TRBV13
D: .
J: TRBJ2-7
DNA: TGTGCCAGCAGCTTAGACCCATCGGAGCAGTACTTC
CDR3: CASSLDPSEQYF

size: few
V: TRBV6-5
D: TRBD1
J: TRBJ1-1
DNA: TGTGCCAGCAGCCGGGACAGGGTCACTGGAGCTTTCTTT
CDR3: CASSRDRVTGAFF

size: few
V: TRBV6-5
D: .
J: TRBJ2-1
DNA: TGTGCCAGCAGTTACTCGCTACAGAGTACTAATCAGCAGTTCTTC
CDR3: CASSYSLQSTNQQFF

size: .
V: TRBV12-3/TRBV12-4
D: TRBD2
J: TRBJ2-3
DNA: TGTGCCAGCAGTCCCCTAGCGGGGCGCACAGATGCGCAGTATTTT
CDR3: CASSPLAGRTDAQYF